Below are 9 T cell receptor beta chains sequenced from a single sample in a study of CD8 T cells in ankylosing spondylitis. TCRdb passed the 5' RACE reads through MiXCR, listing each CDR3 protein once. The sample holds roughly 180,000 distinct CDR3 sequences; roughly 10% are singletons and the top ten take about 16%. The specimen sequenced was blood, either unsorted or a sorted T cell fraction (not recorded which). All receptors derive from a female donor with ankylosing spondylitis or in good health (not recorded which).

The chain is built from TRBV7-6 and TRBJ1-2; D is undetermined. V was shortened by 3 bases and J by 4 bases, with 15 bases between the two germline ends. CDR3 length equals 15 residues. Germline V gene data show CDR1 as SGHVS and CDR2 as FNYEAQ. The CDR3: CASSLWGESRYGYTF. DNA of the CDR3: TGTGCCAGCAGCTTGTGGGGAGAATCGCGCTATGGCTACACCTTC. Supplemented by reference TRBV7-6 and TRBJ1-2, the full variable domain reads GAGVSQSPRYKVTKRGQDVALRCDPISGHVSLYWYRQALGQGPEFLTYFNYEAQQDKSGLPNDRFSAERPEGSISTLTIQRTEQRDSAMYRCASSLWGESRYGYTFGSGTRLTVV.

In its sample, this clonotype was seen a few times. J is TRBJ2-2 and V is TRBV5-6; unclear D gene. Germline lookup yields CDR1 SGHDT and CDR2 YYEEEE. The CDR3 loop spans 12 amino acids. Between the trimmed V and J ends, which lost 0 bases and 8 bases, there was a span of 5 bases. The CDR3 DNA reads as TGTGCCAGCAGCTTGGCTGAGGGGGAGCTGTTTTTT. Protein product: CASSLAEGELFF.

The rearrangement uses TRBV5-1 and TRBJ2-5; TRBD1 matches at 10 bases. V shed 4 bases and J 5 bases; nucleotides not matched to a gene: 5. CDR3 length: 14 amino acids. Germline CDR1 and CDR2: SGHRS and YFSETQ. The CDR3 DNA follows: TGCGCCAGCAGCGGGACAGGGGTACGGGAGACCCAGTACTTC. Its translation: CASSGTGVRETQYF.

This rearrangement joins TRBV5-5 to TRBJ2-7; tentatively, D is TRBD1 (6 bases). V shed 2 bases and J shed 4 bases, with 10 bases lying between them. Germline CDR1 is SGHKS and CDR2 is YYEKEE (reference sequence). The CDR3 totals 13 residues. The CDR3 sequence is CASSLRQGYEQYF. In DNA, the CDR3 is TGTGCCAGCAGCTTAAGGCAGGGGTACGAGCAGTACTTC.

This clonotype turned up a few times. This chain connects TRBV9 to TRBJ2-1; no clear D gene. V lost 0 bases and J lost 1, with 5 bases in between. Germline V gene sequence: CDR1 SGDLS, CDR2 YYNGEE. The CDR3 has 14 residues. The CDR3 region is CASSVEASYNEQFF. The CDR3 DNA reads TGTGCCAGCAGCGTAGAGGCTTCCTACAATGAGCAGTTCTTC.

The genes are TRBV28 and TRBJ1-4; D might be TRBD1 (6 bases). The V gene's germline CDR1 is MDHEN and CDR2 SYDVKM. The CDR3 length is 14 residues. V gave up 8 bases and J gave up 4 bases, with 14 bases separating them. CDR3: CASGQKTYNEKLFF. The CDR3 DNA follows: TGTGCCAGCGGACAGAAGACCTATAATGAAAAACTGTTTTTT. Using reference TRBV28 and TRBJ1-4 for the parts outside the CDR3, the full variable domain is DVKVTQSSRYLVKRTGEKVFLECVQDMDHENMFWYRQDPGLGLRLIYFSYDVKMKEKGDIPEGYSVSREKKERFSLILESASTNQTSMYLCASGQKTYNEKLFFGSGTQLSVL.

The chain links TRBV6-2 or TRBV6-3 to TRBJ2-4; 15 bases align to TRBD2. V lost 6 bases and J lost 8; bases outside the gene matches: 5. Germline values: CDR1 MNHEY, CDR2 SVGEGT. This CDR3 comprises 15 residues. This CDR3 is CASSRTSGRADIQYF. CDR3 nucleotides: TGTGCCAGCAGCAGGACTAGCGGGAGGGCAGACATTCAGTACTTC.

This clonotype was seen at least ten times. The gene calls are TRBV4-1 and TRBJ2-2; the match to TRBD2 covers 11 bases. The CDR3 is 21 residues long. Germline-derived CDR1 and CDR2 are MGHRA and YSYEKL. The J segment lost 3 bases and the V segment lost 5 bases, leaving 20 bases of the junction unmatched. DNA of the CDR3: TGCGCCAGCAGCATGCGCCCGGGACTAGCGGAACTATTAACGGACACCGGGGAGCTGTTTTTT. It is translated as CASSMRPGLAELLTDTGELFF.

The genes are TRBV3-1 and TRBJ2-1; TRBD2 aligns across 13 bases. The germline gives CDR1 LGHDT, CDR2 YNNKEL (reference sequence). This CDR3 is built from 19 residues. The junction had 12 bases not matched to a gene; V was cut back by 0 bases and J by 7 bases. CDR3 residues: CASSQDPGLAGLFGNEQFF. The CDR3 DNA reads as TGTGCCAGCAGCCAAGATCCGGGACTAGCGGGACTTTTTGGTAATGAGCAGTTCTTC.